This T cell receptor (beta chain) came from a study of blood T cell repertoires in COVID-19. CDR1 and CDR2 (germline): PRHDT, FYEKMQ (reference sequence). Losses at the gene ends were 3 bases for V and 3 bases for J; bases not matched to a gene: 1. The CDR3 covers 15 residues. Measured with immunoSEQ multiplex PCR; TCRdb has only the in-frame clones, and not every one. The sample carries about 260,000 clones, 88% recorded once. This sequence originates from a woman in her 70s with COVID-19, enrolled during active disease. The sequencing input was peripheral blood. This chain uses TRBV13 with TRBJ2-3; 12 bases match TRBD2. DNA for the CDR3: TGTGCCAGCAGCTTTGGGACTAGCGGGACAGATACGCAGTATTTT. Amino acid sequence: CASSFGTSGTDTQYF. The full variable domain, in which reference TRBV13 and TRBJ2-3 provide the parts outside the CDR3, is AAGVIQSPRHLIKEKRETATLKCYPIPRHDTVYWYQQGPGQDPQFLISFYEKMQSDKGSIPDRFSAQQFSDYHSELNMSSLELGDSALYFCASSFGTSGTDTQYFGPGTRLTVL.